This TCR beta chain came from a study of CD8+CD57+ T cells in acquired aplastic anemia (dated by TCRdb to 2016 to 2019). Study-wide context: On average, sorted CD4+ and CD8+ cells yielded about 3 ug of extracted DNA, with a range of about 0.19 to 30 ug. CD8+CD57+ expansion was defined as frequency above the mean frequency observed in healthy subjects.

What the study reported, not specific to this receptor: Around 30 CD8+ CDR3 sequences were shared between patients and controls but appeared highly expressed in patients and within their immunodominant clones. Between patients and healthy controls, no significant difference in CD8+ Simpson's diversity was found (P=0.060).

Flow cytometry had shown CD8+CD57+ cell expansion in the patients selected for sequencing. Severe acquired aplastic anemia was diagnosed in all patients according to International Study of Aplastic Anemia and Agranulocytosis and Camitta criteria. At the time blood was sampled, none of the patients had received any therapy. In the study, sorted CD4+ and CD8+ blood T cells from patients with severe aplastic anemia and from healthy subjects underwent deep sequencing of TCR repertoires. Patients were enrolled under clinicaltrials.gov protocols 00001620, 01623167, 00001397, 00071045, 00081523 and 00961064 in the USA. Ficoll-Paque density gradient centrifugation was used to isolate peripheral blood mononuclear cells. Before DNA extraction, CD4+ and CD8+ T cells were sorted with FACS or magnetic beads. The CDR3 holds 15 amino acids from the cysteine to the phenylalanine. The sequence is cut down to CDR3 DNA, 45 bases in frame from base 1. Via the germline V gene, CDR1 is ENHRY and CDR2 SYGVKD. At the junction V is shortened by 6 bases and J by 8 bases; bases outside the gene matches: 13.

About this clonotype: What antigen it recognizes has not been identified. Base qualities are missing; no much larger clone stands one base away.

TCR beta VDJ combination and CDR3 sequence profiling used genomic DNA as the template. An Illumina HiSeq 2000 was used for TCR repertoire sequencing. In the paper's pipeline: Repertoire assessment relied on Simpson's diversity index, CDR3 size and DJ length profiles, and TRBV/TRBJ rearrangement plots. The immunodominant clone was defined as the most abundant DNA sequence in deep sequencing data. CDR3 amino acid sequences were checked for sharing across subjects and were also compared against the VDJdb database and published repertoires. TCRdb trimmed the raw reads at Q25, called clones with MiXCR and kept productive beta chains. Each CDR3 protein gets just one entry, which takes the most common genes and DNA from the rows behind it. TCRdb assigned the V and J calls; the authors' analysis was not used. Recorded for this sample are about 58,000 distinct CDR3 sequences; 57% of them occurred a single time. Of the sample, about 15% falls within the top ten clones.

The rearrangement joined TRBV10-3 to TRBJ1-2, with TRBD1 matching 9 junction bases. Sequenced sample: sorted CD4+, CD8+, or CD8+CD57+ T cells (not recorded which) from PBMCs. The receptor was derived from a human donor with aplastic anemia. The nucleotide sequence reads TGTGCCATCAGGCCCTGGGACAGGGAAGCGGAAGGCTACACCTTC. Its amino acids are CAIRPWDREAEGYTF.